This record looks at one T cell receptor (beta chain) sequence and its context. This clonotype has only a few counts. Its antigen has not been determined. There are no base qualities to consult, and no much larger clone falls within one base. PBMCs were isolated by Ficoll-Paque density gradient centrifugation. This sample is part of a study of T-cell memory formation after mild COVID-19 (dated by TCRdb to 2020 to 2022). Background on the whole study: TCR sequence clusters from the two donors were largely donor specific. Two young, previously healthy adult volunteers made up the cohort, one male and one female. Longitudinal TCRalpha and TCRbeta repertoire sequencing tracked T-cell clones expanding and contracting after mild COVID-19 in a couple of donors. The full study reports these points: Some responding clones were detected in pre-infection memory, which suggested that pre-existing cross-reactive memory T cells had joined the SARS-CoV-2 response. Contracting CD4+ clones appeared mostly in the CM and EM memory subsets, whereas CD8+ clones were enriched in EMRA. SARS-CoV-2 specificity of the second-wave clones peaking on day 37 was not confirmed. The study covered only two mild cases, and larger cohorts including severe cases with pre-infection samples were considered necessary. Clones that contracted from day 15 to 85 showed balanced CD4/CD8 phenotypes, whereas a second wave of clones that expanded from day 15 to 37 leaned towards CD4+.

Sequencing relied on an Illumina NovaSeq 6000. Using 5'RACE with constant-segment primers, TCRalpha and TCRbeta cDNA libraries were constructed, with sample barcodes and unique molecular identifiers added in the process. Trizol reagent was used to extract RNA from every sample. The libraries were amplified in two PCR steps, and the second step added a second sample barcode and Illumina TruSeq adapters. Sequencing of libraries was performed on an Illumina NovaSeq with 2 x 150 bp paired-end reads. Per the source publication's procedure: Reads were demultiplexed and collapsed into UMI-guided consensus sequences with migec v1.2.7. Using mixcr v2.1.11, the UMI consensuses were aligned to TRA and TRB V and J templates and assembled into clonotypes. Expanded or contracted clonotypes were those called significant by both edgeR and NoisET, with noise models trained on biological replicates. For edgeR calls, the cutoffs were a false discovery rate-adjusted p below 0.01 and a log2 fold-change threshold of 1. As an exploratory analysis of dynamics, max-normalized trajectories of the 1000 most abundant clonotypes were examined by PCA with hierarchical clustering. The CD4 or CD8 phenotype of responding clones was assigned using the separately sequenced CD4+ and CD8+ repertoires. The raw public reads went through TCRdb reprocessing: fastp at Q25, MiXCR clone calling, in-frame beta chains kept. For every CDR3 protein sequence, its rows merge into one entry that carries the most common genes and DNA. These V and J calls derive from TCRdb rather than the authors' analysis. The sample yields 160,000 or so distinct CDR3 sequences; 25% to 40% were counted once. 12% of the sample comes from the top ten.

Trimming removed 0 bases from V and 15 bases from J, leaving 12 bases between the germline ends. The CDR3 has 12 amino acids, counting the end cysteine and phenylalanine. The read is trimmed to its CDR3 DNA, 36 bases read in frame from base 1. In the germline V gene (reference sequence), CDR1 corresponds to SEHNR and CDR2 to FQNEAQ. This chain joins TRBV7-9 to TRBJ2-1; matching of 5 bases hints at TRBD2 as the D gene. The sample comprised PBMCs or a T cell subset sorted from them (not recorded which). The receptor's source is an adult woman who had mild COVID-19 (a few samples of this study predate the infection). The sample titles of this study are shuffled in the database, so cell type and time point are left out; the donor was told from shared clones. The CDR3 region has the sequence CASSLALAGPFF. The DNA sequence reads TGTGCCAGCAGCTTAGCCCTGGCGGGTCCGTTCTTC.